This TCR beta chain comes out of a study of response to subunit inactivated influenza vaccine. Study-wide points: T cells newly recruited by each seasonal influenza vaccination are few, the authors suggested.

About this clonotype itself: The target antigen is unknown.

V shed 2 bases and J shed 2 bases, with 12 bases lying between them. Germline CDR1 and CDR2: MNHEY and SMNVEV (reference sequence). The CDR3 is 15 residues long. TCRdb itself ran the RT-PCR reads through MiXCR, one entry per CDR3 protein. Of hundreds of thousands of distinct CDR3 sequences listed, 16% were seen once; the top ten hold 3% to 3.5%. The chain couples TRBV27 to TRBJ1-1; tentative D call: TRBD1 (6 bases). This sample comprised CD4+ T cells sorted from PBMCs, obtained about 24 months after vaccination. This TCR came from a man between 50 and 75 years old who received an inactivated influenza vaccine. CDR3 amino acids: CASSLRARGNTEAFF. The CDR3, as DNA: TGTGCCAGCAGTTTAAGGGCCAGGGGAAACACTGAAGCTTTCTTT.